The present TCR beta chain was sequenced within a study of beta chain features in type 1 diabetes. Points from the study as a whole: Patients with type 1 diabetes showed fewer VDJ junction insertions and more deletions. A cDNA-based sequencing approach could over-represent cells with high TCR expression.

CDR1 and CDR2 from the germline V gene are SNHLY and FYNNEI. Unmatched junction bases numbered 4, after V lost 2 bases and J lost 2 bases. The CDR3 covers 16 residues. Comment on this clone: Its antigen is still unknown.

Expressed TCRB transcripts were sequenced because the entire RNA isolate underwent reverse transcription. Sequenced naive, central memory and regulatory T cell samples produced an average of about 3.6 million reads. The assay was immunoSEQ multiplex PCR, and TCRdb's table has in-frame clones only and misses some. The sample contains about 180,000 clones, about 13% of which appear only once. The sequence derives from a woman under 30 in good health. The gene calls are TRBV2 and TRBJ2-5, with 11 bases lining up with TRBD2. Material: central memory CD4+ T cells from blood. The CDR3 reads CASSESPSGGQETQYF. The CDR3 nucleotides are TGTGCCAGCAGTGAATCCCCTAGCGGGGGGCAAGAGACCCAGTACTTC.